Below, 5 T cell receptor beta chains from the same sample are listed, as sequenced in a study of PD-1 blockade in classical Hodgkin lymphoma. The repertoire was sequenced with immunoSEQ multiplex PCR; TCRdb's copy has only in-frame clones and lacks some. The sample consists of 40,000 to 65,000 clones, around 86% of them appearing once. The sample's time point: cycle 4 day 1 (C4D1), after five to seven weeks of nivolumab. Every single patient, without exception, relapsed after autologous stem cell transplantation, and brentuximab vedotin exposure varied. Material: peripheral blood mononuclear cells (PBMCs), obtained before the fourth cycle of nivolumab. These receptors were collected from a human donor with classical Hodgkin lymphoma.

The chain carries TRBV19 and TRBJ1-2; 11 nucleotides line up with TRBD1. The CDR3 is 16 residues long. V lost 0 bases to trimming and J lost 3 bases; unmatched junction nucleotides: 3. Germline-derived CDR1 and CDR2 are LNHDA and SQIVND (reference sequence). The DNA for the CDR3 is TGTGCCAGTAGTATAGAGCGGACAGGGGGCTACTATGGCTACACCTTC. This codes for CASSIERTGGYYGYTF.

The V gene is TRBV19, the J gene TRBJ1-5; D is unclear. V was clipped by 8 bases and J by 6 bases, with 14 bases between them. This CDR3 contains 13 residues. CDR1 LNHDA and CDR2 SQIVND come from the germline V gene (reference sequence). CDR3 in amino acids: CASRHGMGQPQHF. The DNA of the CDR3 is TGTGCCAGTCGCCACGGGATGGGTCAGCCCCAGCATTTT.

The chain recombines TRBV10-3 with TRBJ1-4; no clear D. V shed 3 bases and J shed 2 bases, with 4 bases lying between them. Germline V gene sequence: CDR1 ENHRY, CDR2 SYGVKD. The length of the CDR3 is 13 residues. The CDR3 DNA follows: TGTGCCATCAGTGACAGGACTAATGAAAAACTGTTTTTT. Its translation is CAISDRTNEKLFF.

The CDR3 is CSARGDGNIQYF. The CDR3 nucleotides are TGCAGCGCCCGGGGGGATGGTAACATTCAGTACTTC. The gene calls are TRBV29-1 and TRBJ2-4; 7 bases line up with TRBD2. CDR3 length: 12 amino acids. Germline trimming cut 7 bases from V and 7 bases from J; bases unmatched to any gene: 7. The germline V gene has CDR1 SQVTM and CDR2 ANQGSEA.

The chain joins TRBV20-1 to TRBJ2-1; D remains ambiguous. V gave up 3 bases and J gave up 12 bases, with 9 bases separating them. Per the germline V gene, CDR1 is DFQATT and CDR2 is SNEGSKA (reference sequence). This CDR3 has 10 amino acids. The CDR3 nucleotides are TGCAGTGCTAGTACCGTGGGGCAGTTCTTC. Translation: CSASTVGQFF.